This entry lists 8 T cell receptor beta chains sequenced from one sample in a study of T cells expressing NK-cell markers. TCRdb re-called the 5' RACE reads and catalogs CDR3 proteins one per entry, DNA excluded. This table lists about 190,000 distinct CDR3 sequences. The sample comprised blood T cells: a sorted CD56 or NKG2C T cell subset, CD4+ or CD8+ T cells, or bulk PBMC T cells (not recorded which). Source of these receptors: a man aged 18-75 years in good health.

The V and J genes are TRBV5-1 and TRBJ1-1; lacking DNA, the TRBD1 call made by TCRdb goes unchecked. Germline assignment: CDR1 SGHRS and CDR2 YFSETQ. The CDR3 extends over 12 amino acids. The CDR3: CASSRDTGAAFF.

The J gene is TRBJ1-2, the V gene TRBV9; TCRdb indicates TRBD1, and absent DNA this call remains unverified. The CDR3 is 13 residues long. CDR1 is SGDLS, CDR2 YYNGEE, per germline. Here the CDR3 reads CASSDGTLNGYTF.

The chain carries TRBV9 and TRBJ1-6. CDR1 and CDR2 from the germline V gene are SGDLS and YYNGEE. The CDR3 sequence is 13 residues long. CDR3 protein: CASSVVLGSPLHF.

The V call is TRBV6-5, the J call TRBJ2-2; TCRdb selects TRBD1, and the lack of DNA leaves this call unchecked. This CDR3 contains 16 residues. CDR1 MNHEY and CDR2 SVGAGI come from the germline V gene. CDR3 loop: CASSYGPQGSGGELFF.

The genes are TRBV5-6 and TRBJ1-2; the D gene TCRdb calls, TRBD1, cannot be checked with no DNA. The CDR3 is 20 residues long. The germline V gene encodes CDR1 SGHDT and CDR2 YYEEEE. CDR3 loop: CASSFTDFREINLRGYGYTF.

J is TRBJ2-5 and V is TRBV5-4; there is no DNA to check the TCRdb D call of TRBD1. The germline V gene encodes CDR1 SGHNT and CDR2 YYREEE (reference sequence). The CDR3 totals 16 residues. The CDR3 loop reads CASSLTGGSYQETQYF.

This chain connects TRBV4-1 to TRBJ2-1; the TRBD1 assignment by TCRdb is unverifiable without DNA. This CDR3 contains 15 residues. Germline V gene sequence: CDR1 MGHRA, CDR2 YSYEKL. The CDR3 spells CASSQIAGQLNEQFF.

The rearrangement uses TRBV11-2 and TRBJ1-1; TCRdb names TRBD1, which stays unverified in the absence of DNA. The CDR3 covers 14 residues. Per germline, CDR1 SGHAT and CDR2 FQNNGV. The CDR3 reads CASSFAPAKTEAFF.